This T cell receptor beta chain is from a study of shared clonotypes between healthy human individuals. At deep level, the assay was performed. The replicate PCRs on unsorted PBMC were given 250 to 300 ng DNA, which is tens of thousands of T cell genomes. Some clones are missing from TCRdb's copy, which holds only in-frame ones; the method was immunoSEQ multiplex PCR. The sample shows 400,000 to 600,000 clones, roughly 83% of them seen only once. The length of the CDR3 is 17 residues. V trimming: 1 base; J trimming: 2 bases; junction bases outside the gene matches: 7. Germline loops: CDR1 LGHNA, CDR2 YNFKEQ. This clone showed up just once. The antigen is not known. Study results and caveats: The researchers took only blood, and tissue repertoires probably look different.

Sequencing used PBMCs. This clonotype was obtained from a woman aged 40 to 55 in good health. Some clones in this sample may be carry-over from other donors' samples. J is TRBJ2-3 and V is TRBV4-2; 9 bases are shared with TRBD1. CDR3 DNA: TGTGCCAGCAGCCAAGGGACAGGGGAGTATTTCACAGATACGCAGTATTTT. Amino acids: CASSQGTGEYFTDTQYF.